This T cell receptor (beta chain) was sequenced in a study of T cells after yellow fever vaccination. This clonotype occurred many times. The antigen is unknown. Whole-study results and caveats: Peak timing came faster in the weaker secondary response, day 5 versus 15.

Each CDR3 protein gets one entry after TCRdb re-called the 5' RACE reads with MiXCR. The sample yields 200,000 to 250,000 distinct CDR3 sequences, 6.9% seen once. The germline V and J ends were trimmed by 6 bases and 10 bases, with 13 bases remaining between them. CDR3 length: 12 residues. The chain recombines TRBV12-3 or TRBV12-4 with TRBJ2-1; the D is unclear. This sequence was found in a man aged 25 to 40 who received the YFV17D yellow fever vaccine. Sample: CD4+ T cells sorted from PBMCs, taken 15 days after the yellow fever booster vaccination. The CDR3 DNA reads as TGTGCCAGCAGCCTTCTTGGTGGGGAGCAGTTCTTC. Translating gives CASSLLGGEQFF.